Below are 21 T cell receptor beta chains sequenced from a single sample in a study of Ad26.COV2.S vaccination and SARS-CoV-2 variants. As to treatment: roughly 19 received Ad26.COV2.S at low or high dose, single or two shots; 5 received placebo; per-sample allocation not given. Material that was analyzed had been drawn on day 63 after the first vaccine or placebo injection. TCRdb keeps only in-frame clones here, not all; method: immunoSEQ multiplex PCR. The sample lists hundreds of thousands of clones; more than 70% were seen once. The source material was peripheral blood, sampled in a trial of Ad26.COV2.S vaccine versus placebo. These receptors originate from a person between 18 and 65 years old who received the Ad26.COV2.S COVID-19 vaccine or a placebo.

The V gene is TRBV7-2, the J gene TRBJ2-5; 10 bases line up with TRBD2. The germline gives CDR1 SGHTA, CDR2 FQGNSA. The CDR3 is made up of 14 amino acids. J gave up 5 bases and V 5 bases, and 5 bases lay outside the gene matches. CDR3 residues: CASSQRGGRETQYF. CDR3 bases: TGTGCCAGCAGCCAGCGGGGGGGCCGGGAGACCCAGTACTTC.

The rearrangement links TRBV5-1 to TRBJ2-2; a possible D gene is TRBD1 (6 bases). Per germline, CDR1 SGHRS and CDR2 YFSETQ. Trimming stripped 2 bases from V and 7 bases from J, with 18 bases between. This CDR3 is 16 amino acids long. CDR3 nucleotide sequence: TGCGCCAGCAGCTTATCTGGGACATCTGGAGGCGGGGAGCTGTTTTTT. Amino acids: CASSLSGTSGGGELFF.

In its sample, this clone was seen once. The CDR3 DNA follows: TGTGCCAGCAGTTACCGCGGAGGGGAGGATTCACCCCTCCACTTT. It codes for CASSYRGGEDSPLHF. The chain links TRBV6-6 to TRBJ1-6; TRBD1 is a possible D gene (5 bases). From germline, CDR1 is MNHNY and CDR2 SVGAGI (reference sequence). V was clipped by 2 bases and J by 8 bases, with 13 bases between them. CDR3 length equals 15 residues.

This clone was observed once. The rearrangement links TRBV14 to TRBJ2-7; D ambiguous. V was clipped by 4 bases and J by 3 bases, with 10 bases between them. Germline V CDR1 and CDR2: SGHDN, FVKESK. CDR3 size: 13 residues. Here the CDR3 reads CASSRVLFYEQYF. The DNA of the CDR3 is TGTGCCAGCAGCCGGGTCCTTTTCTACGAGCAGTACTTC.

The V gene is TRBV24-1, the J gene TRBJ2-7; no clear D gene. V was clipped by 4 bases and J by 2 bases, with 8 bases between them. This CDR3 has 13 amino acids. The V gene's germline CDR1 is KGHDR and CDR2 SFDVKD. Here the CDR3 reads CATSDPDTYEQYF. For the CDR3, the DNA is TGTGCCACCAGTGACCCAGACACCTACGAGCAGTACTTC.

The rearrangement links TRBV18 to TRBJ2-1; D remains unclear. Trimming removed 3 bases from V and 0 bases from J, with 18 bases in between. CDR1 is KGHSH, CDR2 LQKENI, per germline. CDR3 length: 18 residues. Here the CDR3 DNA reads TGTGCCAGCTCACCCCTGGGCAAGGGCGGCAGCTCCTACAATGAGCAGTTCTTC. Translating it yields CASSPLGKGGSSYNEQFF.

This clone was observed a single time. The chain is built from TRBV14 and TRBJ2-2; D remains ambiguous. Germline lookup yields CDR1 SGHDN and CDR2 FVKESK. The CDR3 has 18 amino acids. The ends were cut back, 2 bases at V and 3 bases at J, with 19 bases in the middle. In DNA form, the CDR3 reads TGTGCCAGCAGCCAACGCAGGCCCTCAAACCTGTACACCGGGGAGCTGTTTTTT. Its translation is CASSQRRPSNLYTGELFF.

The CDR3, as DNA: TGTGCCACCAGTGACTTTAAAGAGACCCAGTACTTC. Its protein product is CATSDFKETQYF. The V gene is TRBV24-1, the J gene TRBJ2-5; D is undetermined. Germline V CDR1 and CDR2: KGHDR, SFDVKD. The CDR3 length is 12 residues. V was clipped by 4 bases and J by 3 bases, with 5 bases between them.

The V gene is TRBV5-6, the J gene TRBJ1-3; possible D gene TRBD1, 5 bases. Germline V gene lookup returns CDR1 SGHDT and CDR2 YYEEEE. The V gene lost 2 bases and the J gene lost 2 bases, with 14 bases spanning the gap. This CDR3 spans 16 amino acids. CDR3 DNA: TGTGCCAGCAGCTTCGTAACGGGGCGTACTGGAAACACCATATATTTT. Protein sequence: CASSFVTGRTGNTIYF. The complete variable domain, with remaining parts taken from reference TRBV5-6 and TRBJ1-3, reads DAGVTQSPTHLIKTRGQQVTLRCSPKSGHDTVSWYQQALGQGPQFIFQYYEEEERQRGNFPDRFSGHQFPNYSSELNVNALLLGDSALYLCASSFVTGRTGNTIYFGEGSWLTVV.

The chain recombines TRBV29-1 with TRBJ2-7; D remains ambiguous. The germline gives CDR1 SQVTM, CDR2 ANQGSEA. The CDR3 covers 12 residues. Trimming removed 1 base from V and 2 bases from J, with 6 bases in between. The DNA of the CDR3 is TGCAGCGTTGAAGTAGTTCCCTACGAGCAGTACTTC. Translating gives CSVEVVPYEQYF.

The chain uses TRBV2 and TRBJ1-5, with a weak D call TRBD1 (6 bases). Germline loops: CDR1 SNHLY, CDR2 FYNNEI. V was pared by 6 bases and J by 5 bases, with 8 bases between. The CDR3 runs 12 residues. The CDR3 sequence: CASRQGHQPQHF. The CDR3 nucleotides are TGTGCCAGCAGACAGGGACATCAGCCCCAGCATTTT.

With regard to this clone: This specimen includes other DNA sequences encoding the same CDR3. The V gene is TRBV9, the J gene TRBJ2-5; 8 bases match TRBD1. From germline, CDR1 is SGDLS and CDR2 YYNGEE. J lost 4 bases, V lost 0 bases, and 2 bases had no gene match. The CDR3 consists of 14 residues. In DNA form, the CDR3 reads TGTGCCAGCAGCGTAGTCGGACAGGGAGAGACCCAGTACTTC. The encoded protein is CASSVVGQGETQYF.

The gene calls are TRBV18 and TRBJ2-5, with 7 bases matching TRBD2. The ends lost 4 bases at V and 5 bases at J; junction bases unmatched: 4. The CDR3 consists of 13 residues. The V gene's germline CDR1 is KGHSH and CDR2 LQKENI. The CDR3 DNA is TGTGCCAGCTCACTCTTCGGGGGGGAGACCCAGTACTTC. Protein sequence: CASSLFGGETQYF.

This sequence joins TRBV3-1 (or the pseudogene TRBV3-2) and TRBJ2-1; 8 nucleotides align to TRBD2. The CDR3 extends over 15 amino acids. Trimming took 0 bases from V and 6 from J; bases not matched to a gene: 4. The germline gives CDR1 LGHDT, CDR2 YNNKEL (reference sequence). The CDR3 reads CASSQDGGLVNEQFF. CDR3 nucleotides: TGTGCCAGCAGCCAAGACGGGGGACTAGTCAATGAGCAGTTCTTC.

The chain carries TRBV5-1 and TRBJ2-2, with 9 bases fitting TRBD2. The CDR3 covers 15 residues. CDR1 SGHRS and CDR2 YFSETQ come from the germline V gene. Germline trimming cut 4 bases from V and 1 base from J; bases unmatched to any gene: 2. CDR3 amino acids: CASSKTSGNTGELFF. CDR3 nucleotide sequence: TGCGCCAGCAGCAAGACTAGCGGGAACACCGGGGAGCTGTTTTTT.

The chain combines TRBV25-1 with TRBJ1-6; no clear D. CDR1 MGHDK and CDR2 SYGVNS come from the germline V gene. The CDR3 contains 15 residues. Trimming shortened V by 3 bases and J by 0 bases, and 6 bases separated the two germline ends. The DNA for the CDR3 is TGTGCCAGCAGTGACGGGAGCTCCTATAATTCACCCCTCCACTTT. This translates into CASSDGSSYNSPLHF. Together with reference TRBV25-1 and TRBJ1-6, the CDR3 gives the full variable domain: EADIYQTPRYLVIGTGKKITLECSQTMGHDKMYWYQQDPGMELHLIHYSYGVNSTEKGDLSSESTVSRIRTEHFPLTLESARPSHTSQYLCASSDGSSYNSPLHFGNGTRLTVT.

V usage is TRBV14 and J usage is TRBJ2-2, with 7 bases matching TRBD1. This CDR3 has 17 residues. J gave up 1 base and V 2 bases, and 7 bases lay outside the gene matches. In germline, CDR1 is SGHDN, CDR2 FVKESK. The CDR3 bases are TGTGCCAGCAGCCAACACGCCGACAGGGAGAACACCGGGGAGCTGTTTTTT. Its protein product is CASSQHADRENTGELFF.

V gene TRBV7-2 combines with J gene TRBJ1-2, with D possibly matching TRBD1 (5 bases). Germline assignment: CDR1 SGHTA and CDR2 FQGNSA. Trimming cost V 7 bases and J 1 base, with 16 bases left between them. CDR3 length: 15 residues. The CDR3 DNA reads TGTGCCAGCAACAATTATGGGGGGGATAACTATGGCTACACCTTC. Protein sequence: CASNNYGGDNYGYTF. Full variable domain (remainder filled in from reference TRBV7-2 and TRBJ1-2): GAGVSQSPSNKVTEKGKDVELRCDPISGHTALYWYRQSLGQGLEFLIYFQGNSAPDKSGLPSDRFSAERTGGSVSTLTIQRTQQEDSAVYLCASNNYGGDNYGYTFGSGTRLTVV.

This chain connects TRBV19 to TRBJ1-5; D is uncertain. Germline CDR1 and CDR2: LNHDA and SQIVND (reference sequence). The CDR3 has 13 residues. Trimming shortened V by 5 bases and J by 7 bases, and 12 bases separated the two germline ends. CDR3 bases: TGTGCCAGTAGTTCCTCAGACTTACAGCCCCAGCATTTT. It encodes CASSSSDLQPQHF.

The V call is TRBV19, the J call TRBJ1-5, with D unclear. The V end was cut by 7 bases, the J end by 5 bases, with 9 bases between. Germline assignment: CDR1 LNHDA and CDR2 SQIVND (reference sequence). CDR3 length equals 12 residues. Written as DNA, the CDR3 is TGTGCCAGTACAGCGGCGTATCAGCCCCAGCATTTT. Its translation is CASTAAYQPQHF. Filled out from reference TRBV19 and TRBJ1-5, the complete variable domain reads DGGITQSPKYLFRKEGQNVTLSCEQNLNHDAMYWYRQDPGQGLRLIYYSQIVNDFQKGDIAEGYSVSREKKESFPLTVTSAQKNPTAFYLCASTAAYQPQHFGDGTRLSIL.

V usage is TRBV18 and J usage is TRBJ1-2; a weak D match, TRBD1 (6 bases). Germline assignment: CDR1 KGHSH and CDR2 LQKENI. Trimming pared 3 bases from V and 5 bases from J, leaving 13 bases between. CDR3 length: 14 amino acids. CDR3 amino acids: CASSPGQQEYGYTF. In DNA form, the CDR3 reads TGTGCCAGCTCACCCGGACAGCAAGAATATGGCTACACCTTC.